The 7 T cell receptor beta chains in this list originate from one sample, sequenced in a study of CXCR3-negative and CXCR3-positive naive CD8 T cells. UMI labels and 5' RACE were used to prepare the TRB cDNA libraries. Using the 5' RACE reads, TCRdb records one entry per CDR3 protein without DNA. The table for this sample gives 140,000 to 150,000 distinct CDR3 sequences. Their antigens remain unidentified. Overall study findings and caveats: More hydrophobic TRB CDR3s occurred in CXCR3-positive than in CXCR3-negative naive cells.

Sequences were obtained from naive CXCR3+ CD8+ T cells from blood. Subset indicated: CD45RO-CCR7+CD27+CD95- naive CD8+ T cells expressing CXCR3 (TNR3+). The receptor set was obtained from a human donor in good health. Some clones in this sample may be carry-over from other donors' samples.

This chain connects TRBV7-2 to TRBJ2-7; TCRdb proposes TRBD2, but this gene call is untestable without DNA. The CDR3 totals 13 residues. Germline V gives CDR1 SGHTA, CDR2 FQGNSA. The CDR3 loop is CASSFDYSYEQYF.

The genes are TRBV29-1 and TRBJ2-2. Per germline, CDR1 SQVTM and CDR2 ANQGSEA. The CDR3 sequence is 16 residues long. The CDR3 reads CSVEDRGRGLIGELFF.

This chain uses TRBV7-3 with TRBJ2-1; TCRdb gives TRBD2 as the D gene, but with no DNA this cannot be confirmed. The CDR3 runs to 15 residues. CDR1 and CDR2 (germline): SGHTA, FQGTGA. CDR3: CASSPDGTSGRGRIF. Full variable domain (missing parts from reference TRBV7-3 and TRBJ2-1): GAGVSQTPSNKVTEKGKYVELRCDPISGHTALYWYRQSLGQGPEFLIYFQGTGAADDSGLPNDRFFAVRPEGSVSTLKIQRTERGDSAVYLCASSPDGTSGRGRIFGPGTRLTVL.

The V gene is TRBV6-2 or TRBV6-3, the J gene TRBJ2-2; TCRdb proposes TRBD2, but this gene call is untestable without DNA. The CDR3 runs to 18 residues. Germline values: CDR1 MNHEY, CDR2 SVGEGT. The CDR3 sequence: CASSYPAASATNTGELFF.

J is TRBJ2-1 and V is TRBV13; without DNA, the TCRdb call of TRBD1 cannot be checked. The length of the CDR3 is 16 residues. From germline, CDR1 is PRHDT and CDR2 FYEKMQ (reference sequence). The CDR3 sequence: CASSSRETGGMNEQFF.

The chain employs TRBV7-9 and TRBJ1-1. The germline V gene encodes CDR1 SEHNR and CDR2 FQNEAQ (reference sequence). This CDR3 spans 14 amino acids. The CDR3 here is CASSFGDHNTEAFF.

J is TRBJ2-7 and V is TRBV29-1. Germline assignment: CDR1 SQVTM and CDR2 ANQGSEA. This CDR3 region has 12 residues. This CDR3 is CSVVAEPNEQYF.